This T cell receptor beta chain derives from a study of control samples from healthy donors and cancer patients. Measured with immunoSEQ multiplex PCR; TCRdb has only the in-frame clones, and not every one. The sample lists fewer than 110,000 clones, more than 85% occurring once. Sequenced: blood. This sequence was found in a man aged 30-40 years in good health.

CDR3 loop: CASSRGQQSSYNEQFF. The CDR3 DNA reads TGCGCCAGCAGCCGGGGACAGCAGAGCTCCTACAATGAGCAGTTCTTC. The chain links TRBV5-1 to TRBJ2-1; 7 positions match TRBD1. V lost 4 bases and J lost 0; bases outside the gene matches: 7. The length of the CDR3 is 16 residues. Germline V lookup: CDR1 SGHRS, CDR2 YFSETQ.